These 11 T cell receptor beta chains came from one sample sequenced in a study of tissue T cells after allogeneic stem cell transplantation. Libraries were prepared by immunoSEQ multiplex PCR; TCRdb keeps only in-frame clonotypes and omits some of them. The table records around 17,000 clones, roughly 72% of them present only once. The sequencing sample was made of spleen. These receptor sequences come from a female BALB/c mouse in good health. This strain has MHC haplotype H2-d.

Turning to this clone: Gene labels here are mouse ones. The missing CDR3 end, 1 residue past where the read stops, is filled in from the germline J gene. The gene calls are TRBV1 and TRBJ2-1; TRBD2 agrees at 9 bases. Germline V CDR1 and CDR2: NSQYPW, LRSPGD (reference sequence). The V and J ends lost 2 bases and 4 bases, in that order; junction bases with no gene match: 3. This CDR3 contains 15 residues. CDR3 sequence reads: CTCSATGTGYAEQFF. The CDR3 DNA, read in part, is TGCACCTGCAGTGCAACCGGGACTGGGTATGCTGAGCAGTTC. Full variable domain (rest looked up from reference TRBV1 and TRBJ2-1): VTLLEQNPRWRLVPRGQAVNLRCILKNSQYPWMSWYQQDLQKQLQWLFTLRSPGDKEVKSLPGADYLATRVTDTELRLQVANMSQGRTLYCTCSATGTGYAEQFFGPGTRLTVL.

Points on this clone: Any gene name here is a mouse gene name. CDR3 DNA (partial): TGTGCCTGGAGTCAAGGGCTAGCAAACTCCGACTACACC. It is translated as CAWSQGLANSDYT. The full CDR3 is CAWSQGLANSDYTF. The chain joins TRBV31 to TRBJ1-2, with D unresolved. With the read ending 1 residue before the CDR3 end, the germline J gene is used to fill in that end. Trimming stripped 1 base from V and 0 bases from J, with 9 bases between. CDR1 and CDR2 (germline): GKSSPN, SITVG. The CDR3 has 14 residues.

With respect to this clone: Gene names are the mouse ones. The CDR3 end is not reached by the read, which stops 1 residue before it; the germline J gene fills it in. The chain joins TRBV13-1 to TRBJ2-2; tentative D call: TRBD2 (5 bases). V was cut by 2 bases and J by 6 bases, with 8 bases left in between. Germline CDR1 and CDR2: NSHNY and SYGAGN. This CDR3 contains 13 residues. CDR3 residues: CASSDWAPGQLYF. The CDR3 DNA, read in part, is TGTGCCAGCAGTGACTGGGCCCCCGGGCAGCTCTAC.

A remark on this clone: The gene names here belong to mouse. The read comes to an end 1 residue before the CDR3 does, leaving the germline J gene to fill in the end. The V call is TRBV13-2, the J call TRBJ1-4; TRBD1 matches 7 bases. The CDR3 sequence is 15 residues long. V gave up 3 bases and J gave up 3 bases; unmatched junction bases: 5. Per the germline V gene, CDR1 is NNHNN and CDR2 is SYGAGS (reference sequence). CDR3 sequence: CASGVGDSPNERLFF. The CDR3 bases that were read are TGTGCCAGCGGTGTGGGGGACAGTCCCAACGAAAGATTATTT.

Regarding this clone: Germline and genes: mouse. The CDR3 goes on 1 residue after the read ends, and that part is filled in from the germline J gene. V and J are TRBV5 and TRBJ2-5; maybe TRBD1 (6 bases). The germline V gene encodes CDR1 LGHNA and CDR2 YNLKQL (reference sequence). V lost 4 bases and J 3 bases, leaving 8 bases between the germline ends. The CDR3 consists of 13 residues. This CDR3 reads CASSPGQQDTQYF. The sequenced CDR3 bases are TGTGCCAGCAGCCCGGGACAACAAGACACCCAGTAC.

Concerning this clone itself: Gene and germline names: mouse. The sequenced part of the CDR3 DNA is TGTGCCAGCAGCCAGACAGATAACTATGCTGAGCAGTTC. Protein sequence: CASSQTDNYAEQF. Given in full, the CDR3 is CASSQTDNYAEQFF. The genes are TRBV4 and TRBJ2-1, with D perhaps matching TRBD1 (5 bases). The CDR3 end is not reached by the read, which stops 1 residue before it; the germline J gene fills it in. With 5 bases removed from V and 0 bases from J, the gap between germline ends came to 8 bases. The CDR3 contains 14 residues. The germline V gene encodes CDR1 LGHDT and CDR2 YNNKQL (reference sequence).

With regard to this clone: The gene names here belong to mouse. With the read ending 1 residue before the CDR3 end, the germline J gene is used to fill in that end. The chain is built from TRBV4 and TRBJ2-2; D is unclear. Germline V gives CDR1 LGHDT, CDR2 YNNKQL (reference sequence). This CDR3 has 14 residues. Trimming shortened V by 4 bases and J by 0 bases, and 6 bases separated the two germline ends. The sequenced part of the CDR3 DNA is TGTGCCAGCAGCTGGGGAGCAAACACCGGGCAGCTCTAC. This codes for CASSWGANTGQLY. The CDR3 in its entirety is CASSWGANTGQLYF.

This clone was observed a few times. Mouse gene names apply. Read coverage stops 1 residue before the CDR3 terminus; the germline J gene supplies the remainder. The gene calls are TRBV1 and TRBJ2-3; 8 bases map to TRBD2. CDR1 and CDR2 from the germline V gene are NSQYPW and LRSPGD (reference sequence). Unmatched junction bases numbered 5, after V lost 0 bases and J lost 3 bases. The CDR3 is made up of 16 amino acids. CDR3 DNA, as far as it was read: TGCACCTGCAGTGCAGATCCTGGGGGGCGAGCAGAAACGCTGTAT. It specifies CTCSADPGGRAETLY. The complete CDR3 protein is CTCSADPGGRAETLYF.

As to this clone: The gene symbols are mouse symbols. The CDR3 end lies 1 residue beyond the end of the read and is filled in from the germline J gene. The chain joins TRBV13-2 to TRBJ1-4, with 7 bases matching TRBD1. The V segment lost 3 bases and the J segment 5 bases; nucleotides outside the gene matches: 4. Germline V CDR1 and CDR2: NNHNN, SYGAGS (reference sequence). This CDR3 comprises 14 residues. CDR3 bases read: TGTGCCAGCGGTGGACAGGGAGAGAACGAAAGATTATTT. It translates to CASGGQGENERLF. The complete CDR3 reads CASGGQGENERLFF.

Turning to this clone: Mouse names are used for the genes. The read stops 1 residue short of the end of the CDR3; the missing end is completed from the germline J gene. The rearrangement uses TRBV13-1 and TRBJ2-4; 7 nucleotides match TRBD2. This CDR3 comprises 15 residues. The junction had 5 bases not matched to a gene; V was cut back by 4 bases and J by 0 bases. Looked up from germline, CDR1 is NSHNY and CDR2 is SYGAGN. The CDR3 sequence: CASSLWTGSQNTLYF. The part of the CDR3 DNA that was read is TGTGCCAGCAGTCTTTGGACTGGTAGTCAAAACACCTTGTAC.

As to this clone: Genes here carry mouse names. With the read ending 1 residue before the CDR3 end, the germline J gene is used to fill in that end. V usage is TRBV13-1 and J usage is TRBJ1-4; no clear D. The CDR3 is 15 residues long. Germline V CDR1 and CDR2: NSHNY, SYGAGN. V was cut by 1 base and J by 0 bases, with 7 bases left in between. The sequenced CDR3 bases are TGTGCCAGCAGTGATTACGGGATTTCCAACGAAAGATTATTT. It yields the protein CASSDYGISNERLF. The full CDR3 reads CASSDYGISNERLFF.